This T cell receptor (beta chain) is from a study of blood T cell repertoires in COVID-19. The data were produced by immunoSEQ multiplex PCR, yet TCRdb's version contains in-frame clones alone and is incomplete. The sample records some 350,000 clones, roughly nine tenths being singletons. CDR3 length: 13 residues. Looked up from germline, CDR1 is SGDLS and CDR2 is YYNGEE. Trimming cost V 4 bases and J 6 bases; bases outside gene matches: 6. The chain employs TRBV9 and TRBJ1-2; 7 bases fit TRBD1. The source is a man aged 18 to 30 who had recovered from COVID-19. Material for sequencing was PBMCs or T cells enriched from blood (not recorded which). CDR3 bases: TGTGCCAGCAGCCCCCTGGGGACAGATGGCTACACCTTC. Protein product: CASSPLGTDGYTF.